The 12 T cell receptor beta chains in this list originate from one sample, sequenced in a study of T cells after yellow fever vaccination. TCRdb re-analysed the 5' RACE reads in MiXCR, keeping a single row per CDR3 protein. The sample includes more than 300,000 distinct CDR3 sequences, approximately 11% of them seen just once. Sequenced material: CD4+ T cells sorted from PBMCs, taken 45 days after the yellow fever booster vaccination. These receptors all come from a man between 18 and 35 years old who received the YFV17D yellow fever vaccine.

V is TRBV6-2 or TRBV6-3 and J is TRBJ2-2; 8 positions match TRBD1. The trim removed 7 bases at V and 3 bases at J, leaving 10 bases unmatched. This CDR3 contains 16 residues. Germline CDR1 reads MNHEY; CDR2 reads SVGEGT. The CDR3 bases are TGTGCCAGCACGCCGATCGGACAGGGTGACACCGGGGAGCTGTTTTTT. It translates to CASTPIGQGDTGELFF.

The rearrangement joins TRBV12-3 or TRBV12-4 to TRBJ2-1; 9 nucleotides agree with TRBD1. CDR3 length: 14 residues. V gave up 7 bases and J gave up 7 bases; unmatched junction bases: 8. CDR3 region: CASTRGQGLNEQFF. CDR3 bases: TGTGCCAGCACCCGAGGACAGGGGTTGAATGAGCAGTTCTTC.

This clonotype was observed a few times. The chain has TRBV5-4 and TRBJ2-2, with D perhaps TRBD1 (5 bases). V shed 1 base and J shed 7 bases, with 11 bases lying between them. Looked up from germline, CDR1 is SGHNT and CDR2 is YYREEE (reference sequence). This CDR3 contains 14 residues. The CDR3 coding sequence is TGTGCCAGCAGCTTGAGGTCCGACAGCGGGGAGCTGTTTTTT. This encodes CASSLRSDSGELFF.

The chain couples TRBV7-9 to TRBJ1-5; TRBD1 might be the D (5 bases). The V end was cut by 2 bases, the J end by 8 bases, with 13 bases between. Germline assignment: CDR1 SEHNR and CDR2 FQNEAQ (reference sequence). The CDR3 has 14 amino acids. CDR3 bases: TGTGCCAGCAGCTTAAGTTCAGGGTGGGAGCCCCAGCATTTT. Translated, it gives CASSLSSGWEPQHF.

This clonotype occurred once. The chain combines TRBV20-1 with TRBJ2-5, with 8 bases fitting TRBD1. The CDR3 extends over 13 amino acids. Germline loops: CDR1 DFQATT, CDR2 SNEGSKA (reference sequence). After removal of 5 bases from V and 4 bases from J, the junction contained 6 bases not matched to a gene. The CDR3 region has the DNA TGCAGTGCTCCGGACAGGGCGAGAGAGACCCAGTACTTC. It translates to CSAPDRARETQYF.

The rearrangement uses TRBV29-1 and TRBJ2-5, with 10 nucleotides matching TRBD1. CDR1 and CDR2 from the germline V gene are SQVTM and ANQGSEA. V shed 3 bases and J 7 bases; nucleotides not matched to a gene: 5. The CDR3 is 13 amino acids. In DNA, the CDR3 is TGCAGCGTTGAGGGACAGGGGTATCGGACCCAGTACTTC. It encodes CSVEGQGYRTQYF.

This chain joins TRBV18 and TRBJ1-5; D gene uncertain. Germline CDR1 KGHSH, CDR2 LQKENI. The CDR3 extends over 12 amino acids. V shed 3 bases and J shed 9 bases, with 9 bases lying between them. The CDR3 protein is CASSPRDGPQHF. The CDR3 nucleotides read TGTGCCAGCTCACCTAGGGATGGGCCCCAGCATTTT.

The chain combines TRBV5-5 with TRBJ1-5; D unresolved. CDR3 length equals 12 residues. CDR1 SGHKS and CDR2 YYEKEE come from the germline V gene (reference sequence). Trimming removed 2 bases at V and 9 bases at J, with 9 bases between. The CDR3 nucleotides are TGTGCCAGCAGCTTCCTCTCTGGGCCCCAGCATTTT. This codes for CASSFLSGPQHF.

A few counts support this clonotype. This chain connects TRBV9 to TRBJ2-7; D call uncertain. CDR3 length equals 14 residues. The germline V gene encodes CDR1 SGDLS and CDR2 YYNGEE. V was pared by 0 bases and J by 2 bases, with 9 bases between. Here the CDR3 reads CASSVAGLTYEQYF. CDR3 nucleotides: TGTGCCAGCAGCGTAGCTGGGCTCACCTACGAGCAGTACTTC.

The rearrangement joins TRBV11-3 to TRBJ1-1, with TRBD1 matching 7 bases. The CDR3 consists of 13 residues. The V gene end was trimmed by 1 base and the J gene end by 11 bases; junction bases not matched to a gene: 7. CDR1 and CDR2 from the germline V gene are SGHNT and YENEEA. DNA of the CDR3: TGTGCCAGCAGCTTAGGGCCGGACAGGCCGGCTTTCTTT. Encoded protein: CASSLGPDRPAFF.

The V gene is TRBV6-6, the J gene TRBJ1-2, with no clear D. Between the trimmed V and J ends, which lost 4 bases and 2 bases, there was a span of 8 bases. The CDR3 is 13 amino acids. Germline CDR1 and CDR2: MNHNY and SVGAGI (reference sequence). The CDR3 nucleotides read TGTGCCAGCAGTTCAAAGGCAAACTATGGCTACACCTTC. This sequence encodes CASSSKANYGYTF.

This chain links TRBV4-3 with TRBJ2-3, with TRBD2 identical over 7 bases. From germline, CDR1 is LGHNA and CDR2 YSLEER. There are 16 residues in the CDR3. The junction had 7 bases not matched to a gene; V was cut back by 1 base and J by 3 bases. CDR3 sequence reads: CASSQGVTGGTDTQYF. CDR3 DNA sequence: TGCGCCAGCAGCCAAGGAGTGACGGGGGGTACAGATACGCAGTATTTT.